These 32 T cell receptor beta chains came from one sample sequenced in a study of cytomegalovirus exposure and HLA in healthy donors. With 60 Vbeta and 13 Jbeta primers, the PCR was carried out. The method was immunoSEQ multiplex PCR; TCRdb's version includes in-frame clones alone and lacks a portion of them. The sample contains 170,000 or so clones, over 60% of which appear only once. The material sequenced was PBMCs. The receptors stem from a woman aged 25 to 39 in good health and CMV-seronegative.

The chain has TRBV29-1 and TRBJ1-1; TRBD1 agrees at 8 bases. The CDR3 covers 14 residues. V was clipped by 4 bases and J by 0 bases; unmatched bases: 4. Germline V gene data show CDR1 as SQVTM and CDR2 as ANQGSEA. CDR3 coding DNA: TGCAGCGTTGTGAGGACAGGGATGAACACTGAAGCTTTCTTT. This translates into CSVVRTGMNTEAFF.

This sequence joins TRBV25-1 and TRBJ1-1; D is undetermined. This CDR3 is built from 14 residues. CDR1 and CDR2 (germline): MGHDK, SYGVNS. V was trimmed by 0 bases and J by 6 bases, leaving 11 bases between them. Here the CDR3 DNA reads TGTGCCAGCAGTGAATACGGGGTCTGGGCTGAAGCTTTCTTT. It codes for CASSEYGVWAEAFF.

The chain carries TRBV4-2 and TRBJ2-1; the match to TRBD2 covers 15 bases. The length of the CDR3 is 17 residues. Losses at the gene ends were 0 bases for V and 4 bases for J; bases not matched to a gene: 1. Germline values: CDR1 LGHNA, CDR2 YNFKEQ. For the CDR3, the DNA is TGTGCCAGCAGCCAAGAGGGACTAGCGGGAGGTTACAATGAGCAGTTCTTC. Its protein is CASSQEGLAGGYNEQFF.

The V gene is TRBV29-1, the J gene TRBJ2-1; 9 nucleotides match TRBD2. Germline-derived CDR1 and CDR2 are SQVTM and ANQGSEA. The trim removed 4 bases at V and 6 bases at J, leaving 4 bases unmatched. The CDR3 contains 13 residues. This chain's CDR3 is CSVVRTSANEQFF. In DNA, the CDR3 is TGCAGCGTTGTACGGACTAGCGCCAATGAGCAGTTCTTC.

This chain connects TRBV30 to TRBJ1-1; D unresolved. Germline loops: CDR1 GTSNPN, CDR2 SVGIG (reference sequence). Deletions cut 0 bases from V and 11 bases from J, with 19 bases between. The length of the CDR3 is 14 residues. The chain's CDR3 is CAWSVQAAGGWAFF. The CDR3 coding sequence is TGTGCCTGGAGTGTTCAGGCCGCGGGAGGGTGGGCTTTCTTT.

This clone has more than one count but fewer than ten. V usage is TRBV29-1 and J usage is TRBJ1-1, with TRBD1 matching over 7 bases. V lost 6 bases, J lost 2 bases, and 6 bases stayed unmatched. This CDR3 region has 13 residues. Germline V gene sequence: CDR1 SQVTM, CDR2 ANQGSEA. CDR3 sequence: CSVSRQGNTEAFF. Written as DNA, the CDR3 is TGCAGCGTGAGCCGACAGGGTAACACTGAAGCTTTCTTT.

This chain links TRBV5-1 with TRBJ2-5; D unclear. V was clipped by 0 bases and J by 2 bases, with 8 bases between them. There are 14 residues in the CDR3. The germline V gene encodes CDR1 SGHRS and CDR2 YFSETQ. In nucleotides, the CDR3 is TGCGCCAGCAGCTTGGGGGCAGCACAAGAGACCCAGTACTTC. It translates to CASSLGAAQETQYF.

The chain recombines TRBV7-9 with TRBJ1-2, with a weak D call TRBD1 (6 bases). The CDR3 totals 15 residues. The germline gives CDR1 SEHNR, CDR2 FQNEAQ (reference sequence). The germline V and J ends were trimmed by 6 bases and 0 bases, with 14 bases remaining between them. The CDR3 here is CASRPDRIPNYGYTF. The CDR3 DNA is TGTGCCAGCAGGCCCGACAGGATCCCTAACTATGGCTACACCTTC.

This clone came up once. A read error may account for a junction end that differs from germline. Different DNA sequences within this sample yield the same CDR3. This sequence joins TRBV2 and TRBJ1-6; TRBD1 is a possible D gene (5 bases). This CDR3 has 16 residues. The germline V gene has CDR1 SNHLY and CDR2 FYNNEI. The CDR3: CASRAGGVLDNSPLHF. CDR3 DNA sequence: TGTGCTAGCAGGGCTGGGGGGGTTCTGGATAATTCACCCCTCCACTTT.

The chain combines TRBV7-2 with TRBJ2-7; the D gene is possibly TRBD1 (5 bases). Trimming left V 2 bases short and J 3 bases short, with 11 bases between. The germline gives CDR1 SGHTA, CDR2 FQGNSA. The length of the CDR3 is 14 residues. The CDR3 DNA follows: TGTGCCAGCAGCTTATTTCGGCAGGGCTACGAGCAGTACTTC. Translating it yields CASSLFRQGYEQYF.

The V and J genes are TRBV6-1 and TRBJ1-2; D is undetermined. CDR3 length equals 14 residues. The V end was cut by 4 bases, the J end by 4 bases, with 13 bases between. Germline CDR1 reads MNHNS; CDR2 reads SASEGT. CDR3 in amino acids: CASSVVEGSYGYTF. The CDR3 region has the DNA TGTGCCAGCAGTGTGGTTGAAGGGAGCTATGGCTACACCTTC.

The rearrangement uses TRBV7-8 and TRBJ2-7; D is ambiguous. The CDR3 consists of 14 residues. V was pared by 3 bases and J by 3 bases, with 12 bases between. Germline V CDR1 and CDR2: SGHVS, FQNEAQ. The DNA for the CDR3 is TGTGCCAGCAGCTTGGAGCCAATCCGCTACGAGCAGTACTTC. Translation: CASSLEPIRYEQYF.

The chain is built from TRBV23-1 and TRBJ2-1; 12 positions match TRBD2. TRBV23-1 counts as an open reading frame of uncertain function. J gave up 13 bases and V 8 bases, and 18 bases lay outside the gene matches. The CDR3 has 16 amino acids. CDR3 in DNA: TGCGCCAGCCCAACAATTAAACCCGCTAGCGGGAGGGGTCAGTTCTTC. It translates to CASPTIKPASGRGQFF.

The rearrangement links TRBV5-8 to TRBJ2-1, with 14 bases identical to TRBD2. Germline loops: CDR1 SGHTS, CDR2 YDEGEE. The CDR3 loop spans 15 amino acids. V lost 4 bases, J lost 6 bases, and 3 bases stayed unmatched. CDR3 amino acids: CASSGGTSGSNEQFF. The CDR3 DNA follows: TGTGCCAGCAGCGGCGGGACTAGCGGGAGCAATGAGCAGTTCTTC.

This clone was seen just once. The chain couples TRBV7-8 to TRBJ1-3; D perhaps matches TRBD1 (5 bases). This CDR3 has 16 amino acids. Trimming took off 5 bases at V and 0 bases at J, with 14 bases between the two ends. The germline V gene has CDR1 SGHVS and CDR2 FQNEAQ. The CDR3 is CASSLRVALSGNTIYF. The CDR3 bases are TGTGCCAGCAGCCTCAGGGTCGCGCTCTCTGGAAACACCATATATTTT.

The V gene is TRBV5-6, the J gene TRBJ2-1, with 8 bases matching TRBD1. Unmatched junction bases numbered 3, after V lost 0 bases and J lost 10 bases. Germline CDR1 SGHDT, CDR2 YYEEEE. The CDR3 runs to 13 residues. The CDR3 DNA reads TGTGCCAGCAGCTTGGACAGGGGGGACGAGCAGTTCTTC. Its protein product is CASSLDRGDEQFF.

V usage is TRBV5-1 and J usage is TRBJ2-2; 10 positions match TRBD1. Trimming at V came to 4 bases and at J to 5 bases, leaving 8 bases not matched to a gene. The germline gives CDR1 SGHRS, CDR2 YFSETQ. This CDR3 region has 16 residues. The CDR3, as DNA: TGCGCCAGCAGCCACCAGGGACAGGGGAAGACCGGGGAGCTGTTTTTT. Its translation: CASSHQGQGKTGELFF.

This clone was seen only a few times. The chain couples TRBV11-2 to TRBJ2-7, with D possibly matching TRBD1 (6 bases). V lost 5 bases and J 5 bases, leaving 10 bases between the germline ends. CDR1 SGHAT and CDR2 FQNNGV come from the germline V gene. This CDR3 is 12 amino acids long. Here the CDR3 DNA reads TGTGCCAGCAGCCATTGGACAGACGAGCAGTACTTC. It specifies CASSHWTDEQYF.

The gene calls are TRBV18 and TRBJ2-7, with a weak D call TRBD1 (6 bases). The V end lost 2 bases, the J end lost 6 bases, and 20 bases lay between the germline ends. The CDR3 sequence is 16 residues long. CDR1 KGHSH and CDR2 LQKENI come from the germline V gene. CDR3 sequence: CASSPTNRVLLREQYF. CDR3 DNA: TGTGCCAGCTCACCAACAAACAGGGTTTTATTACGCGAGCAGTACTTC.

The V call is TRBV4-2, the J call TRBJ2-2; possible D gene TRBD1, 5 bases. V was shortened by 4 bases and J by 2 bases, with 11 bases between the two germline ends. This CDR3 has 15 residues. Germline loops: CDR1 LGHNA, CDR2 YNFKEQ. CDR3 nucleotides: TGTGCCAGCAGCCCCAAGACAGACAACACCGGGGAGCTGTTTTTT. This codes for CASSPKTDNTGELFF.

This clone was counted a few times. The V call is TRBV6-5, the J call TRBJ1-2, with D maybe TRBD1 (6 bases). This CDR3 has 15 residues. Germline CDR1 MNHEY, CDR2 SVGAGI. V lost 6 bases to trimming and J lost 2 bases, with 16 bases between them. The CDR3 protein is CASRMDSQSNYGYTF. The CDR3 nucleotides are TGTGCCAGCAGGATGGACAGCCAGTCGAACTATGGCTACACCTTC.

The chain employs TRBV27 and TRBJ2-5; D not resolved. CDR3 size: 15 residues. Trimming stripped 5 bases from V and 2 bases from J, with 15 bases between. Germline assignment: CDR1 MNHEY and CDR2 SMNVEV (reference sequence). Here the CDR3 DNA reads TGTGCCAGCAGTCCCACCTCCGGGTCTCAAGAGACCCAGTACTTC. It encodes CASSPTSGSQETQYF.

This clone has just one count. The chain employs TRBV7-9 and TRBJ1-2; D is ambiguous. Germline V lookup: CDR1 SEHNR, CDR2 FQNEAQ (reference sequence). The CDR3 sequence is 13 residues long. The germline V and J ends were trimmed by 5 bases and 3 bases, with 10 bases remaining between them. The CDR3 DNA reads as TGTGCCAGCAGCCCCGCGGCTTACTATGGCTACACCTTC. Encoded protein: CASSPAAYYGYTF. Variable domain in full (rest from reference TRBV7-9 and TRBJ1-2): DTGVSQNPRHKITKRGQNVTFRCDPISEHNRLYWYRQTLGQGPEFLTYFQNEAQLEKSRLLSDRFSAERPKGSFSTLEIQRTEQGDSAMYLCASSPAAYYGYTFGSGTRLTVV.

The V call is TRBV23-1, the J call TRBJ2-7, with a tentative D call TRBD2 (5 bases). TRBV23-1 is annotated as an ORF whose role is uncertain. The CDR3 contains 14 residues. V lost 6 bases and J lost 2, with 14 bases in between. CDR3 bases: TGCGCCAGCAGGAAGAGGGCTTGCCCCTACGAGCAGTACTTC. It encodes CASRKRACPYEQYF.

The chain is built from TRBV9 and TRBJ1-2, with TRBD1 matching over 9 bases. Germline CDR1 and CDR2: SGDLS and YYNGEE. V lost 3 bases to trimming and J lost 7 bases; unmatched junction nucleotides: 7. This CDR3 comprises 14 residues. Here the CDR3 reads CASSEGQGIRGYTF. The CDR3, as DNA: TGTGCCAGCAGCGAGGGACAGGGCATCCGTGGCTACACCTTC. The full variable domain, rest sourced from reference TRBV9 and TRBJ1-2, is DSGVTQTPKHLITATGQRVTLRCSPRSGDLSVYWYQQSLDQGLQFLIQYYNGEERAKGNILERFSAQQFPDLHSELNLSSLELGDSALYFCASSEGQGIRGYTFGSGTRLTVV.

The CDR3 DNA sequence: TGTGCCAGCAGCGAGCAGGGTGGAAACACCATATATTTT. This sequence encodes CASSEQGGNTIYF. This chain uses TRBV4-2 with TRBJ1-3; D may be TRBD1 (5 bases). The CDR3 consists of 13 residues. CDR1 is LGHNA and CDR2 is YNFKEQ in the germline V gene. The V end lost 5 bases, the J end lost 3 bases, and 8 bases lay between the germline ends.

The chain carries TRBV10-3 and TRBJ1-4, with a possible D match to TRBD1 (5 bases). The germline V gene encodes CDR1 ENHRY and CDR2 SYGVKD. With 2 bases removed from V and 7 bases from J, the gap between germline ends came to 8 bases. CDR3 length equals 13 residues. The CDR3 sequence: CAISEGAGEKLFF. Here the CDR3 DNA reads TGTGCCATCAGTGAGGGGGCTGGTGAAAAACTGTTTTTT.

V usage is TRBV29-1 and J usage is TRBJ1-1; 9 bases map to TRBD1. J was trimmed by 4 bases and V by 5 bases; bases with no gene match: 5. The CDR3 covers 13 residues. Germline V gives CDR1 SQVTM, CDR2 ANQGSEA. CDR3 sequence reads: CSVSQGAGTEAFF. The CDR3 DNA reads as TGCAGCGTTTCACAGGGGGCCGGCACTGAAGCTTTCTTT.

This chain uses TRBV5-4 with TRBJ1-3, with 9 bases identical to TRBD1. Germline CDR1 reads SGHNT; CDR2 reads YYREEE (reference sequence). This CDR3 has 14 amino acids. Losses at the gene ends were 4 bases for V and 2 bases for J; bases not matched to a gene: 1. The CDR3 DNA reads as TGTGCCAGCAGCCGGGACAGGGCTGGAAACACCATATATTTT. Translation gives CASSRDRAGNTIYF.

V is TRBV6-5 and J is TRBJ2-1; D remains ambiguous. Trimming shortened V by 4 bases and J by 0 bases, and 10 bases separated the two germline ends. Germline loops: CDR1 MNHEY, CDR2 SVGAGI. This CDR3 contains 15 residues. This CDR3 reads CASSSDWSSYNEQFF. DNA of the CDR3: TGTGCCAGCAGTTCCGACTGGAGCTCCTACAATGAGCAGTTCTTC.

The gene calls are TRBV25-1 and TRBJ2-7; 9 nucleotides line up with TRBD1. The CDR3 loop spans 17 amino acids. Trimming cost V 8 bases and J 1 base; bases outside gene matches: 15. Germline V gene data show CDR1 as MGHDK and CDR2 as SYGVNS. The CDR3 DNA sequence: TGTGCCAGCGGAACAGGGACAGGGAACCCAACTTCCTACGAGCAGTACTTC. Translated: CASGTGTGNPTSYEQYF.

This clone has a single count. V is TRBV19 and J is TRBJ1-2, with 8 nucleotides matching TRBD1. V lost 1 base to trimming and J lost 7 bases; unmatched junction nucleotides: 5. Germline lookup yields CDR1 LNHDA and CDR2 SQIVND (reference sequence). This CDR3 has 14 residues. DNA for the CDR3: TGTGCCAGTAGTATAGTGGACAGGGACAGTGGCTACACCTTC. It is translated as CASSIVDRDSGYTF. The full variable domain, completed using reference TRBV19 and TRBJ1-2, is DGGITQSPKYLFRKEGQNVTLSCEQNLNHDAMYWYRQDPGQGLRLIYYSQIVNDFQKGDIAEGYSVSREKKESFPLTVTSAQKNPTAFYLCASSIVDRDSGYTFGSGTRLTVV.